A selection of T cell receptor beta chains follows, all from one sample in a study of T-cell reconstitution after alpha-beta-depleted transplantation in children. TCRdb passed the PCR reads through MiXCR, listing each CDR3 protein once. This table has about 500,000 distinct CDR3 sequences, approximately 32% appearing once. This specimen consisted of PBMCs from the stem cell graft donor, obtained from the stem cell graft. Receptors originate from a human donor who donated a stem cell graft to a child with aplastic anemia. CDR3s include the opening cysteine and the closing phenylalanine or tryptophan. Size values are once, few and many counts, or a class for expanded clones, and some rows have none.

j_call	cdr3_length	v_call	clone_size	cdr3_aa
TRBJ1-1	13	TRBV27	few	CASRTDLNTEAFF
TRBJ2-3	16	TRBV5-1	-	CASSKGKDSGTDTQYF
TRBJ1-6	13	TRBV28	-	CASDGAGNSPLHF
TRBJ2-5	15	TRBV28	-	CASSNTGWLEETQYF
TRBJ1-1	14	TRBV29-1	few	CSVVPRGRGTEAFF
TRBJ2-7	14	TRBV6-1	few	CASSEEEVTYEQYF
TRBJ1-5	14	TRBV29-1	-	CSVGGGISNQPQHF
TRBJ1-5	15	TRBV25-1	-	CASSETSGSNQPQHF
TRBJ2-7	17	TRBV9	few	CASSVAAGSGFSYEQYF
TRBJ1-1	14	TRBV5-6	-	CASSFWQKHTEAFF
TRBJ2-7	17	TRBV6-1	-	CASSRHRVAGVEAEQYF
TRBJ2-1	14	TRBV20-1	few	CSAQGVLVNNEQFF
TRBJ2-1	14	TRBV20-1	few	CSARLAGGYNEQFF
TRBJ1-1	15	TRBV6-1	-	CASSPRTGKEYEAFF
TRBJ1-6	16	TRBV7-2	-	CASSLAPGSRASPLHF
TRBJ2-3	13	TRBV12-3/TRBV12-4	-	CASSFDRADTQYF
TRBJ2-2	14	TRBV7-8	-	CASSENMDAGELFF
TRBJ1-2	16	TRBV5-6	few	CASIFRDTERVYGYTF
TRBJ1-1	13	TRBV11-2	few	CASSLVRQAQAFF
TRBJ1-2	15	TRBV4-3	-	CASSQVGSQDYGYTF
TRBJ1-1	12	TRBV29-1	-	CSVWVLRTEAFF
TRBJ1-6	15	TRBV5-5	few	CASSLVDRDNSPLHF
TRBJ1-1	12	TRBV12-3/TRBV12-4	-	CASSLGGAKPFF
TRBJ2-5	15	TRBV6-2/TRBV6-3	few	CASSYAAGGQETQYF
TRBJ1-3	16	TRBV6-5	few	CASSYSGGLTGNTIYF
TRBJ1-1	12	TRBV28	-	CASSTTGPQAFF
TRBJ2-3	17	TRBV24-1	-	CATSDPTGGQNTDTQYF
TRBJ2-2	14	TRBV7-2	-	CASSLTPGTGELFF
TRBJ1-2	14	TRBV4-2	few	CASSQGAVWYGYTF
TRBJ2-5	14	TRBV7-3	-	CASSFGGIGETQYF
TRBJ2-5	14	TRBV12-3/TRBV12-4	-	CASSSSREGETQYF
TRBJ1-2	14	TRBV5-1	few	CASSTGTGEVGYTF
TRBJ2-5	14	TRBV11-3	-	CASSFRELLETQYF
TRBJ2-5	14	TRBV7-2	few	CASSFGGVQETQYF
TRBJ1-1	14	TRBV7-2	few	CASSLGFQDTEAFF
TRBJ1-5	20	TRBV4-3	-	CASSQDGLRPTSDSNQPQHF
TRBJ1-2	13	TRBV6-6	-	CASHRGQIYGYTF
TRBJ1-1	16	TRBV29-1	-	CSVVYIGQGIQTEAFF
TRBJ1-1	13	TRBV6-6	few	CASSYREGTEAFF
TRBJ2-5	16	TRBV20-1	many	CSARDVASGEQETQYF
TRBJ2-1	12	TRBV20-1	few	CSASRAAGEQFF
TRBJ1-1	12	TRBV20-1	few	CSATGGNTEAFF
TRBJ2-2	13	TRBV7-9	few	CASRGANTGELFF
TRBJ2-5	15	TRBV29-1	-	CSVILAGGLQETQYF
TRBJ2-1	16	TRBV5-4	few	CASSLGGSNPYNEQFF
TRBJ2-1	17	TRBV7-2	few	CASSSTTGTSGRAQQFF
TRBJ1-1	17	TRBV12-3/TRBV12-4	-	CASSFLRQGWMNTEAFF
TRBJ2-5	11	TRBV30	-	CAWSREETQYF
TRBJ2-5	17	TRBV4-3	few	CASSQDGPGTGGETQYF